A selection of T cell receptor beta chains follows, all from one sample in a study of technical replicates of blood from a few donors. Profiling relied on immunoSEQ multiplex PCR, and the TCRdb table lists in-frame clones only, not all of them. The repertoire holds 85,000 to 95,000 clones, with about 95% as singletons. Sequenced sample: T cells isolated from PBMCs. Source of these receptors: a human donor in good health. CDR3s include the opening cysteine and the closing phenylalanine or tryptophan. Each record gives: J gene, clone size, D gene, V gene, CDR3 protein, CDR3 DNA. A D gene is named only where the DNA matches it firmly. Clone size, where shown, is once, few, many, or a class for clones that have expanded.

TRBJ2-7,.,.,TRBV4-2,CASSQEDTSLYEQYF,TGTGCCAGCAGCCAAGAGGATACTAGCTTGTACGAGCAGTACTTC
TRBJ1-5,.,.,TRBV28,CASGFGDQPQHF,TGTGCCAGCGGTTTCGGGGATCAGCCCCAGCATTTT
TRBJ1-4,.,TRBD1,TRBV4-3,CASSQVGTGKEKLFF,TGCGCCAGCAGCCAAGTCGGGACAGGGAAAGAAAAACTGTTTTTT
TRBJ1-2,.,.,TRBV30,CAWNAYTNYGYTF,TGTGCCTGGAATGCCTATACTAACTATGGCTACACCTTC
TRBJ1-1,.,.,TRBV18,CASSRDSRGTEAFF,TGTGCCAGCTCGCGAGACTCCAGGGGCACTGAAGCTTTCTTT
TRBJ1-1,.,TRBD1,TRBV2,CASSKIGGDRGYAFF,TGTGCCAGCAGCAAAATTGGAGGGGACAGGGGGTATGCTTTCTTT
TRBJ1-3,.,.,TRBV25-1,CASSERDFRNTIYF,TGTGCCAGCAGTGAGCGGGATTTTCGAAACACCATATATTTT
TRBJ2-7,.,.,TRBV5-1,CASSLVQGDYEQYF,TGCGCCAGCAGCTTAGTACAGGGAGACTACGAGCAGTACTTC
TRBJ1-5,.,TRBD1,TRBV28,CASREGQGSVQPQHF,TGTGCCAGCAGGGAGGGACAGGGGTCGGTTCAGCCCCAGCATTTT
TRBJ2-1,.,TRBD2,TRBV11-2,CASSWGLGYNEQFF,TGTGCCAGCAGCTGGGGACTAGGCTACAATGAGCAGTTCTTC
TRBJ2-5,.,TRBD2,TRBV6-1,CASSTQPGGQETQYF,TGTGCCAGCAGTACCCAGCCCGGGGGGCAAGAGACCCAGTACTTC
TRBJ1-5,.,.,TRBV2,CASSEAEIISSNQPQHF,TGTGCCAGCAGTGAAGCGGAGATAATCTCAAGCAATCAGCCCCAGCATTTT
TRBJ2-6,once,.,TRBV4-2,CASSQDTSSGANVLTF,TGTGCCAGCAGCCAAGACACCAGCTCTGGGGCCAACGTCCTGACTTTC
TRBJ2-5,once,TRBD2,TRBV28,CASSFLPSGPLGETQYF,TGTGCCAGCAGTTTCCTCCCTAGCGGGCCTCTTGGGGAGACCCAGTACTTC
TRBJ2-1,.,.,TRBV11-2,CASSLLNTRNEQFF,TGTGCCAGCAGCCTCCTGAACACTAGGAATGAGCAGTTCTTC
TRBJ2-4,.,.,TRBV28,CASRDSGKNIQYF,TGTGCCAGCAGGGATAGCGGCAAAAACATTCAGTACTTC
TRBJ2-7,.,.,TRBV6-5,CASSYSSVGTYEQYF,TGTGCCAGCAGTTACTCCAGTGTTGGCACCTACGAGCAGTACTTC
TRBJ2-7,.,.,TRBV7-3,CASSLNYGAVPSEQYF,TGTGCCAGCAGCTTGAATTATGGAGCGGTACCTAGCGAGCAGTACTTC
TRBJ2-4,.,.,TRBV2,CASRLEENIQYF,TGTGCCAGCAGGTTAGAAGAAAACATTCAGTACTTC
TRBJ1-2,.,TRBD1,TRBV5-1,CASSPRTGNDYTF,TGCGCCAGCAGCCCCAGGACAGGGAATGACTACACCTTC
TRBJ1-5,.,.,TRBV19,CASSTRGPSNQPQHF,TGTGCCAGTAGTACCAGGGGCCCGAGCAATCAGCCCCAGCATTTT
TRBJ2-2,.,TRBD2,TRBV4-3,CASSQDSGGRSGELFF,TGCGCCAGCAGCCAAGACAGCGGCGGGAGATCCGGGGAGCTGTTTTTT
TRBJ1-1,.,.,TRBV5-4,CASSLDYGGTEAFF,TGTGCCAGCAGCTTGGATTACGGGGGTACTGAAGCTTTCTTT
TRBJ1-3,once,.,TRBV6-5,CASSYATGGNTIYF,TGTGCCAGCAGTTACGCGACAGGAGGAAACACCATATATTTT